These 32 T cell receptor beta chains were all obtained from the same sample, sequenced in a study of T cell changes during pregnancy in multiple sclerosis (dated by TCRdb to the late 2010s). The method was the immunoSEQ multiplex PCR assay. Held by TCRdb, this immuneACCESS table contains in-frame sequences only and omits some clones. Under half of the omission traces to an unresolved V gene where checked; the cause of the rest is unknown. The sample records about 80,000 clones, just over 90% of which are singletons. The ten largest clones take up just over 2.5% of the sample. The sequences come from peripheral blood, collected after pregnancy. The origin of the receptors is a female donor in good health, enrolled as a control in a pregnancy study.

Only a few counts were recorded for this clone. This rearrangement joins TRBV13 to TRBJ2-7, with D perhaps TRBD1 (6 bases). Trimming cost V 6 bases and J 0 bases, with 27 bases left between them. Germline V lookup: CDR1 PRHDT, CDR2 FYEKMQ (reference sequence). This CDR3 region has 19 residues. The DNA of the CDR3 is TGTGCCAGCAGTTCACCGGGGCGGTGGGGACACCAAAACTCCTACGAGCAGTACTTC. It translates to CASSSPGRWGHQNSYEQYF. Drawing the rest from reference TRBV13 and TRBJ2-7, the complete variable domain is AAGVIQSPRHLIKEKRETATLKCYPIPRHDTVYWYQQGPGQDPQFLISFYEKMQSDKGSIPDRFSAQQFSDYHSELNMSSLELGDSALYFCASSSPGRWGHQNSYEQYFGPGTRLTVT.

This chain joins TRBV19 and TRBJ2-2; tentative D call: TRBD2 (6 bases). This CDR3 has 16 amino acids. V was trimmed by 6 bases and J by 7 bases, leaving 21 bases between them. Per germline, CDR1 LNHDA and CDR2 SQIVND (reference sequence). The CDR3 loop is CASRPTSTSPGGELFF. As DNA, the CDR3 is TGTGCCAGTAGGCCTACTTCCACTAGCCCGGGCGGGGAGCTGTTTTTT. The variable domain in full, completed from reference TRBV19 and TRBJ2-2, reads DGGITQSPKYLFRKEGQNVTLSCEQNLNHDAMYWYRQDPGQGLRLIYYSQIVNDFQKGDIAEGYSVSREKKESFPLTVTSAQKNPTAFYLCASRPTSTSPGGELFFGEGSRLTVL.

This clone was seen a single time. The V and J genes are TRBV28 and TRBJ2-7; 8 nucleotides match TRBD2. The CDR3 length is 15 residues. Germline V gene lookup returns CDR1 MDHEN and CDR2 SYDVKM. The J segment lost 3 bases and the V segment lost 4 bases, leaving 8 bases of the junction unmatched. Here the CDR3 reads CASSSSGHRLYEQYF. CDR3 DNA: TGTGCCAGCAGTTCTAGCGGGCATAGACTCTACGAGCAGTACTTC.

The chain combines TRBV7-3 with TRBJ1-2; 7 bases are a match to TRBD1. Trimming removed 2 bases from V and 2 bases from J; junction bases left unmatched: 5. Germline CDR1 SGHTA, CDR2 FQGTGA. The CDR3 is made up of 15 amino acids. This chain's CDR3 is CASSLGAGGNYGYTF. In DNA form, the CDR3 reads TGTGCCAGCAGCTTAGGGGCAGGGGGGAACTATGGCTACACCTTC.

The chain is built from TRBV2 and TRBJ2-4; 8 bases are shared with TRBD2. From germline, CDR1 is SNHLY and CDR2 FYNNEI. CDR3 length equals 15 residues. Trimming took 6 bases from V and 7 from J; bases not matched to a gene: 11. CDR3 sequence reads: CASRKGRGEVNIQYF. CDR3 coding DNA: TGTGCCAGCAGAAAGGGGCGGGGGGAAGTCAACATTCAGTACTTC.

CDR3 sequence reads: CASTMGQNSGNTIYF. CDR3 in DNA: TGTGCCAGTACTATGGGACAAAACTCTGGAAACACCATATATTTT. The chain carries TRBV19 and TRBJ1-3; D is perhaps TRBD1 (6 bases). The CDR3 is 15 amino acids. The V and J ends lost 7 bases and 0 bases respectively, with 13 bases between them. Germline V CDR1 and CDR2: LNHDA, SQIVND (reference sequence).

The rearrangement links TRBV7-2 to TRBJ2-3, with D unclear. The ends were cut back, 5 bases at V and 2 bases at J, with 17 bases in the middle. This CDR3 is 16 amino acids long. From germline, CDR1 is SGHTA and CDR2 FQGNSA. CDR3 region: CASSQTLNSYTDTQYF. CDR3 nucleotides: TGTGCCAGCAGCCAAACTCTGAATTCCTACACAGATACGCAGTATTTT.

CDR3 coding DNA: TGTGCCAGCAGCCTTCACTTGAACACTGAAGCTTTCTTT. As protein: CASSLHLNTEAFF. The chain couples TRBV7-3 to TRBJ1-1; D remains ambiguous. V was cut by 5 bases and J by 0 bases, with 7 bases left in between. Germline V gives CDR1 SGHTA, CDR2 FQGTGA. The CDR3 consists of 13 residues.

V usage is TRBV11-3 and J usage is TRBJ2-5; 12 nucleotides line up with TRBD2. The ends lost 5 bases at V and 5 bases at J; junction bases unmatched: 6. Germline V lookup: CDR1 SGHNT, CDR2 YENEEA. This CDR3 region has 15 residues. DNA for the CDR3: TGTGCCAGCAGCCAGGGGCTAGCGGGAGGGGAGACCCAGTACTTC. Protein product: CASSQGLAGGETQYF.

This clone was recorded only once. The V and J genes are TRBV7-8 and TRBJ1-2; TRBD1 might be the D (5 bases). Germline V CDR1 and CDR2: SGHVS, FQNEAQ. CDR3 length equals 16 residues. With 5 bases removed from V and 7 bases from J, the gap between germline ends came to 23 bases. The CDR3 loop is CASSHSAGERVGGYTF. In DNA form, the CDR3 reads TGTGCCAGCAGCCACTCCGCGGGGGAACGTGTTGGTGGCTACACCTTC.

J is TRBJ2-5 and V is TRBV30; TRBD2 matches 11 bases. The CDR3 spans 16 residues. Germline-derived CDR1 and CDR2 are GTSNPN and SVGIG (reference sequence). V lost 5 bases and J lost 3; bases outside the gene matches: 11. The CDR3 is CAWCDLIAGGEETQYF. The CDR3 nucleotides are TGTGCCTGGTGCGACCTCATAGCGGGAGGGGAAGAGACCCAGTACTTC.

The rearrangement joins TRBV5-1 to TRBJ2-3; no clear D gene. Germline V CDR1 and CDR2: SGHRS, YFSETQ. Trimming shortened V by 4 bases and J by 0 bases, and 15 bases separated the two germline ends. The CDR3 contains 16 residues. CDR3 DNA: TGCGCCAGCAGCGCCCCTGTCCTAACTAGCACAGATACGCAGTATTTT. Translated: CASSAPVLTSTDTQYF. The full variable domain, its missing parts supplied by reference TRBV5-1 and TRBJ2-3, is KAGVTQTPRYLIKTRGQQVTLSCSPISGHRSVSWYQQTPGQGLQFLFEYFSETQRNKGNFPGRFSGRQFSNSRSEMNVSTLELGDSALYLCASSAPVLTSTDTQYFGPGTRLTVL.

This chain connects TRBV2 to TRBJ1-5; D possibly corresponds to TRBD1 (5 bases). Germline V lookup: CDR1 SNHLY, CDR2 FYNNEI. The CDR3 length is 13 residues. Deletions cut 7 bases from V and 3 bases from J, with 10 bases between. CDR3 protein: CASKDTSNQPQHF. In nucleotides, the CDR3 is TGTGCCAGCAAGGACACGTCCAATCAGCCCCAGCATTTT.

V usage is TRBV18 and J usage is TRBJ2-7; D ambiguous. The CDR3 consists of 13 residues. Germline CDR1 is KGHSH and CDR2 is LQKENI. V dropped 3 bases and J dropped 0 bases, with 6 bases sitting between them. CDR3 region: CASSPADSYEQYF. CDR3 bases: TGTGCCAGCTCACCGGCGGACTCCTACGAGCAGTACTTC.

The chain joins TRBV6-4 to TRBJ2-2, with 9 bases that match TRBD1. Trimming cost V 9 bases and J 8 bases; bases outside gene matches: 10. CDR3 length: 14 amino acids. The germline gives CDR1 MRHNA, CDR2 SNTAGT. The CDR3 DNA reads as TGTGCCAGGCGAACCGGGACAGGGAGAGGGGAGCTGTTTTTT. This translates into CARRTGTGRGELFF.

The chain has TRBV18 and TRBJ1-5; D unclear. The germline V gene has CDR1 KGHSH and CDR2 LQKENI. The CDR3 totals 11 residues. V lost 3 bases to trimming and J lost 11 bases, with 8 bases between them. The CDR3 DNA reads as TGTGCCAGCTCACCTGAGACAACCCAGCATTTT. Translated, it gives CASSPETTQHF. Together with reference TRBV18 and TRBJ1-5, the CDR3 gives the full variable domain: NAGVMQNPRHLVRRRGQEARLRCSPMKGHSHVYWYRQLPEEGLKFMVYLQKENIIDESGMPKERFSAEFPKEGPSILRIQQVVRGDSAAYFCASSPETTQHFGDGTRLSIL.

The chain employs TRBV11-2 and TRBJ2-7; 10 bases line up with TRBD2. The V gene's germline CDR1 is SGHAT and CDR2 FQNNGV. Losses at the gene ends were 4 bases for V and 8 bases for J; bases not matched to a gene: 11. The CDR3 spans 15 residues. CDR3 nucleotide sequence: TGTGCCAGCAGCTCCGGACTAGCGGCCGGACCTAAGCAGTACTTC. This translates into CASSSGLAAGPKQYF.

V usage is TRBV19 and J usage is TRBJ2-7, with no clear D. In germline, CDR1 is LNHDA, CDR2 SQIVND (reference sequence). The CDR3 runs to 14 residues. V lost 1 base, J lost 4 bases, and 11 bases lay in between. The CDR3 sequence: CASSIAPGGYEQYF. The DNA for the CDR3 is TGTGCCAGTAGTATAGCCCCGGGTGGGTACGAGCAGTACTTC.

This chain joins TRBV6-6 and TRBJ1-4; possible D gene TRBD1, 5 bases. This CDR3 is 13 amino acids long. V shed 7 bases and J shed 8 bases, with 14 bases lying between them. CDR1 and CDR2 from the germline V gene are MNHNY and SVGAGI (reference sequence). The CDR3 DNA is TGTGCCAGCAACGGGGGGGTCATAGAAAAACTGTTTTTT. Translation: CASNGGVIEKLFF.

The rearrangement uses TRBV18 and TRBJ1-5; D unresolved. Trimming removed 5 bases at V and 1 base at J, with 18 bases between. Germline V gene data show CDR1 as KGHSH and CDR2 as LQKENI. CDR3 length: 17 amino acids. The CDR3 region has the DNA TGTGCCAGCTCAGTGGACCTTGCGGGTAGAAGCAATCAGCCCCAGCATTTT. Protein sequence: CASSVDLAGRSNQPQHF.

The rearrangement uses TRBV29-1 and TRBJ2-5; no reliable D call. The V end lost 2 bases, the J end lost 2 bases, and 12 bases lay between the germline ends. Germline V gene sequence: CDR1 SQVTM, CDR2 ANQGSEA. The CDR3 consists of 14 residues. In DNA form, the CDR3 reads TGCAGCGTTGAACTTAACGGAGAGCAAGAGACCCAGTACTTC. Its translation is CSVELNGEQETQYF.

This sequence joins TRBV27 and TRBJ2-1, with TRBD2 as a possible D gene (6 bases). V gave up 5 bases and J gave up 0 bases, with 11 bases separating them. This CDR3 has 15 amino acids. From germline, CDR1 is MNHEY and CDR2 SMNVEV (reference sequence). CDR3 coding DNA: TGTGCCAGCAGTCAGGGACTGGGCTCCTACAATGAGCAGTTCTTC. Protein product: CASSQGLGSYNEQFF.

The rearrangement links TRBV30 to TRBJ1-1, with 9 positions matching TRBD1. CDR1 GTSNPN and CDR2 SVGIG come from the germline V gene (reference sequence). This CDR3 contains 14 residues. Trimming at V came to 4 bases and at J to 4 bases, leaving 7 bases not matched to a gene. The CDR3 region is CAWMEDRGATEAFF. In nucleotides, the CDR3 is TGTGCCTGGATGGAGGACAGGGGAGCCACTGAAGCTTTCTTT.

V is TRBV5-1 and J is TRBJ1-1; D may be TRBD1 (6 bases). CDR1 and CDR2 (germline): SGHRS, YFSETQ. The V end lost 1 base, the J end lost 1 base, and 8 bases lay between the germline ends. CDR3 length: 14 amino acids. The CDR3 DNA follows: TGCGCCAGCAGCTTGTCGGACAGGAACACTGAAGCTTTCTTT. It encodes CASSLSDRNTEAFF.

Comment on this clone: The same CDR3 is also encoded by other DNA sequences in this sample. CDR3 coding DNA: TGTGCCAGCAGTTACTCGAGGGTTTACAATGAGCAGTTCTTC. Protein: CASSYSRVYNEQFF. This sequence joins TRBV6-6 and TRBJ2-1; TRBD2 might be the D (5 bases). The CDR3 is 14 residues long. The V end was cut by 0 bases, the J end by 4 bases, with 7 bases between. Germline lookup yields CDR1 MNHNY and CDR2 SVGAGI (reference sequence).

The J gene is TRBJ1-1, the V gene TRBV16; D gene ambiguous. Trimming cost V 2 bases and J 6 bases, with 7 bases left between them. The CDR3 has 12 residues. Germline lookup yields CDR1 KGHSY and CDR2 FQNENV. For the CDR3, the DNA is TGTGCCAGCAGCCAAGGCCCCGCTGAAGCTTTCTTT. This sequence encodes CASSQGPAEAFF.

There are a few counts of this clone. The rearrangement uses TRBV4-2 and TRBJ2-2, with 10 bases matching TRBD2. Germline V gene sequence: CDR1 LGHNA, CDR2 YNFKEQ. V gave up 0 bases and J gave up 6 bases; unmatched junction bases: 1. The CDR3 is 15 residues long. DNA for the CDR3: TGTGCCAGCAGCCAAGAAAGCGGGGGGGCCGGGGAGCTGTTTTTT. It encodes CASSQESGGAGELFF.

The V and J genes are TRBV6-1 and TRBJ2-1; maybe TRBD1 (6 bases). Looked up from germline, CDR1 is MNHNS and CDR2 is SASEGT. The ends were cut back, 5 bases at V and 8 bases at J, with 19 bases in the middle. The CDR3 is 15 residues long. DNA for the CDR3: TGTGCCAGCAGTATATTCAGGACAGTAGGAGATGAGCAGTTCTTC. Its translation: CASSIFRTVGDEQFF.

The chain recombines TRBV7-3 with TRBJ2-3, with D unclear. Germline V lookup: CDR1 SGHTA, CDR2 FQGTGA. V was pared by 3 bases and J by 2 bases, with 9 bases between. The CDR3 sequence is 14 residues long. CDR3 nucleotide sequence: TGTGCCAGCAGCTTGGAGCTGCCCACAGATACGCAGTATTTT. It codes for CASSLELPTDTQYF. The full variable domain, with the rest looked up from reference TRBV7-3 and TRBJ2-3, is GAGVSQTPSNKVTEKGKYVELRCDPISGHTALYWYRQSLGQGPEFLIYFQGTGAADDSGLPNDRFFAVRPEGSVSTLKIQRTERGDSAVYLCASSLELPTDTQYFGPGTRLTVL.

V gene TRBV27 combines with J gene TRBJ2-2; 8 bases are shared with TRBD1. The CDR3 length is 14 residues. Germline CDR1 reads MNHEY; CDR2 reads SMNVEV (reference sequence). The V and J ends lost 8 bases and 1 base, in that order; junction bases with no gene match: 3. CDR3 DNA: TGTGCCAGCGAAGGACAGGGGAACACCGGGGAGCTGTTTTTT. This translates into CASEGQGNTGELFF.

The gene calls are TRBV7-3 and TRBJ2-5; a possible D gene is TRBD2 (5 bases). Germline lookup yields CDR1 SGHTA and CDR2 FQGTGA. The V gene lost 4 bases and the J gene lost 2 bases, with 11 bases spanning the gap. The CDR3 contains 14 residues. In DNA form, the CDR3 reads TGTGCCAGCAGCTCCAACTCGGGACAAGAGACCCAGTACTTC. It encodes CASSSNSGQETQYF.

DNA for the CDR3: TGTGCCAGCACGAGGGGGCTTGGAAGTGGCTACACCTTC. Encoded protein: CASTRGLGSGYTF. The rearrangement joins TRBV27 to TRBJ1-2, with 7 bases matching TRBD1. The J segment lost 7 bases and the V segment lost 7 bases, leaving 9 bases of the junction unmatched. The germline V gene has CDR1 MNHEY and CDR2 SMNVEV (reference sequence). The length of the CDR3 is 13 residues.